This T cell receptor (beta chain) stems from a study of OX40 agonist ivuxolimab in advanced cancers. On the study more broadly: Among those treated, three patients had partial responses, one with hepatocellular carcinoma and two with cutaneous melanoma.

Clones were sequenced by immunoSEQ multiplex PCR, and TCRdb holds only the in-frame ones, with some missing. The sample lists 60,000 or so clones, approximately 87% occurring once. This TCR was recovered from an adult with an advanced solid tumor such as melanoma, head and neck, liver or kidney cancer. The sample consisted of CD4+ or CD8+ T cells sorted from blood, taken in a trial of the OX40 agonist ivuxolimab.

The CDR3 sequence: CAWSVQNNQPQHF. The DNA of the CDR3 is TGTGCCTGGAGTGTACAGAATAATCAGCCCCAGCATTTT. This chain connects TRBV30 to TRBJ1-5, with D uncertain. Deletions cut 0 bases from V and 4 bases from J, with 7 bases between. Germline-derived CDR1 and CDR2 are GTSNPN and SVGIG (reference sequence). The CDR3 contains 13 residues.